This T cell receptor (beta chain) was recovered during a study of blood T cell repertoires in COVID-19. Across the study: Sample material is recorded as cDNA or gDNA derived from T cells, B-cell-depleted T cells, or PBMCs.

CDR3 length: 13 amino acids. Between the trimmed V and J ends, which lost 2 bases and 10 bases, there was a span of 11 bases. Germline lookup yields CDR1 SGHTA and CDR2 FQGTGA. Method: immunoSEQ multiplex PCR; TCRdb's copy keeps in-frame clones and lacks some. This table has about 100,000 clones, 70% to 90% appearing once. The TCR sequence derives from a human donor in a cohort sampled during active COVID-19. Material for sequencing was peripheral blood. The chain combines TRBV7-3 with TRBJ1-4; D unresolved. This CDR3 reads CASSLYLAAKLFF. The DNA for the CDR3 is TGTGCCAGCAGCTTATATCTGGCCGCAAAACTGTTTTTT.